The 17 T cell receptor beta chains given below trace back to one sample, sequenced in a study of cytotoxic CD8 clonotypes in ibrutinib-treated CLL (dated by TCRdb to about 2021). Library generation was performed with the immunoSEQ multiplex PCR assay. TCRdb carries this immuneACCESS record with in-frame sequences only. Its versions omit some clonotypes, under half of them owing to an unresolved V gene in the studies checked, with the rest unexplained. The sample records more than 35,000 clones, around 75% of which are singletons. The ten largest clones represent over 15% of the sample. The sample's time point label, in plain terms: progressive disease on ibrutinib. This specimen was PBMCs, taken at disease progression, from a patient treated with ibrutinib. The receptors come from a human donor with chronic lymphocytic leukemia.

CDR3 sequence reads: CASSRTGGSGELFF. The CDR3 bases are TGCGCCAGCAGCAGGACAGGGGGCTCCGGGGAGCTGTTTTTT. The rearrangement links TRBV5-1 to TRBJ2-2, with TRBD1 matching over 11 bases. Germline values: CDR1 SGHRS, CDR2 YFSETQ. The V gene end was trimmed by 4 bases and the J gene end by 6 bases; junction bases not matched to a gene: 2. The CDR3 length is 14 residues. Together with reference TRBV5-1 and TRBJ2-2, the CDR3 gives the full variable domain: KAGVTQTPRYLIKTRGQQVTLSCSPISGHRSVSWYQQTPGQGLQFLFEYFSETQRNKGNFPGRFSGRQFSNSRSEMNVSTLELGDSALYLCASSRTGGSGELFFGEGSRLTVL.

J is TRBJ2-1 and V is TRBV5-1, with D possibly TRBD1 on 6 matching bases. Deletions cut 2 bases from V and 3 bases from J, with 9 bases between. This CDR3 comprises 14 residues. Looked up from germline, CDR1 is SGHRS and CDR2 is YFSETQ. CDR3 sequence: CASSLLQGYNEQFF. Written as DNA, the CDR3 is TGCGCCAGCAGCTTATTACAGGGCTACAATGAGCAGTTCTTC.

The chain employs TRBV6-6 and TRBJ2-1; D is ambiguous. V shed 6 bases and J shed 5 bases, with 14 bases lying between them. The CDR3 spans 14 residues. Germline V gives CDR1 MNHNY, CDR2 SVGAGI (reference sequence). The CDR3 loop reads CASSLLGKNNEQFF. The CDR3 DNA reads TGTGCCAGCAGCCTTTTGGGGAAGAACAATGAGCAGTTCTTC.

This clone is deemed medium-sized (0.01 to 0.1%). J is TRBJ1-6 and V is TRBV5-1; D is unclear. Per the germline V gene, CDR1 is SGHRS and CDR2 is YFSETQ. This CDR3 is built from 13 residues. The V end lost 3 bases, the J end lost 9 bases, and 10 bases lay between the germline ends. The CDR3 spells CASSSAGISPLHF. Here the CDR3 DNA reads TGCGCCAGCAGCTCGGCGGGGATTTCACCCCTCCACTTT.

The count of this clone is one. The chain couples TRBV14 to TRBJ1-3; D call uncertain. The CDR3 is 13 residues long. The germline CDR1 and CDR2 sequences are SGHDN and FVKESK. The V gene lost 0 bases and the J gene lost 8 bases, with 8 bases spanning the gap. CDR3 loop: CASSQEIWDTIYF. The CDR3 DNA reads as TGTGCCAGCAGCCAAGAGATCTGGGACACCATATATTTT.

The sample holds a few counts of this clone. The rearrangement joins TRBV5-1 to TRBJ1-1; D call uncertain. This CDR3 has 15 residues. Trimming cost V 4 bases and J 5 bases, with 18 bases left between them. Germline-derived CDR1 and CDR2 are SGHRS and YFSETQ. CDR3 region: CASSAAVLDKTEAFF. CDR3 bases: TGCGCCAGCAGCGCCGCAGTCTTGGATAAGACTGAAGCTTTCTTT.

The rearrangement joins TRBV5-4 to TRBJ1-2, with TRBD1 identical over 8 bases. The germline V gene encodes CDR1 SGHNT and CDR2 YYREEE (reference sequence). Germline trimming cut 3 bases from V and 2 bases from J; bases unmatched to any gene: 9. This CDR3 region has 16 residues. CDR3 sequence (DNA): TGTGCCAGCAGCTGGGGTCGAGACAGGGGAAACTATGGCTACACCTTC. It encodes CASSWGRDRGNYGYTF.

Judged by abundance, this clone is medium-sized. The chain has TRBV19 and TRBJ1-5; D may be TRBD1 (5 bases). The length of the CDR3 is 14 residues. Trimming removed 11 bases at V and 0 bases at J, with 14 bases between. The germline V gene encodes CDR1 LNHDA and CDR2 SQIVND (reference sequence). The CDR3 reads CARLGRNSNQPQHF. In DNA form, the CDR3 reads TGTGCCCGGCTGGGACGGAATAGCAATCAGCCCCAGCATTTT.

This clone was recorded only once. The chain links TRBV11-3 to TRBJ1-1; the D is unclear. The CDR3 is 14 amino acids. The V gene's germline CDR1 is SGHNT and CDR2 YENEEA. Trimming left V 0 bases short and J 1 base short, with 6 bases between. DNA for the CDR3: TGTGCCAGCAGCTTAGATGGACGGAACACTGAAGCTTTCTTT. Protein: CASSLDGRNTEAFF.

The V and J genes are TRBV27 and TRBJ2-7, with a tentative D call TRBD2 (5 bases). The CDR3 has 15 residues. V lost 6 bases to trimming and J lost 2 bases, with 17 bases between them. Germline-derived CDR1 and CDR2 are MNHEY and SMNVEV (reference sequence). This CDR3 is CASRVTAGQTYEQYF. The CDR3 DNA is TGTGCCAGCAGGGTGACGGCGGGTCAGACCTACGAGCAGTACTTC.

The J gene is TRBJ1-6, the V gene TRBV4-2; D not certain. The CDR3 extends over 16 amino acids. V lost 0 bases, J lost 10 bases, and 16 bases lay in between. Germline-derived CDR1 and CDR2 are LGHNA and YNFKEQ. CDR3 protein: CASSQDFFDGNSPLHF. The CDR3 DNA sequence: TGTGCCAGCAGCCAAGATTTTTTCGACGGGAACTCACCCCTCCACTTT.

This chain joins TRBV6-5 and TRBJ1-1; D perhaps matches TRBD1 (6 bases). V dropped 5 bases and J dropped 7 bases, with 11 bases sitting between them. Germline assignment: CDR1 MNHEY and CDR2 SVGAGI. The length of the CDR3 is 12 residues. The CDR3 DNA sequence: TGTGCCAGCAGTCGGGGGGGCGGTGAAGCTTTCTTT. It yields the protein CASSRGGGEAFF.

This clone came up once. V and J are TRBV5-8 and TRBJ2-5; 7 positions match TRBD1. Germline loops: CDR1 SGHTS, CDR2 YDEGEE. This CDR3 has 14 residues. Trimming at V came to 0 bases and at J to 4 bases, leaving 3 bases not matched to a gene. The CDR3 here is CASSLVRGTETQYF. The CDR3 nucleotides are TGTGCCAGCAGCTTGGTCAGGGGGACAGAGACCCAGTACTTC. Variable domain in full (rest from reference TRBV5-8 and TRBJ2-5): EAGVTQSPTHLIKTRGQQATLRCSPISGHTSVYWYQQALGLGLQFLLWYDEGEERNRGNFPPRFSGRQFPNYSSELNVNALELEDSALYLCASSLVRGTETQYFGPGTRLLVL.

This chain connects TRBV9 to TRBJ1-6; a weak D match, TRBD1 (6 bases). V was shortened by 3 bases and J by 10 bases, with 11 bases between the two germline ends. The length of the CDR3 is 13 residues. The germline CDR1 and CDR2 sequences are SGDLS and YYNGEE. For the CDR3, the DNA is TGTGCCAGCAGCGAGGGGGAGGGGTCACCCCTCCACTTT. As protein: CASSEGEGSPLHF.

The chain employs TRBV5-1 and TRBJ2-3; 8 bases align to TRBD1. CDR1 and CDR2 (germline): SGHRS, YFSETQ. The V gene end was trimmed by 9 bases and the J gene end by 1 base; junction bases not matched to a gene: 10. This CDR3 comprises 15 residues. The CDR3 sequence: CATKTGGTGTDTQYF. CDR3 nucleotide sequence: TGCGCCACCAAAACAGGGGGGACCGGCACAGATACGCAGTATTTT.

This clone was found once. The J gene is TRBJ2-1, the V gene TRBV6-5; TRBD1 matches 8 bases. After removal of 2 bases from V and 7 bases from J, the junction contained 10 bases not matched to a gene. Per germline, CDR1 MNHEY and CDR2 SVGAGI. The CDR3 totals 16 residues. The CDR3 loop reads CASSYRNRGSKNEQFF. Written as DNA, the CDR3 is TGTGCCAGCAGTTACCGAAACAGGGGGAGTAAGAATGAGCAGTTCTTC.

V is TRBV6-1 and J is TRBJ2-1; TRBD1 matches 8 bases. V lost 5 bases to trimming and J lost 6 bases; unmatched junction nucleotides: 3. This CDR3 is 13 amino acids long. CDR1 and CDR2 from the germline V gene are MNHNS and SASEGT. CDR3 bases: TGTGCCAGCAGTATCGACAGGGGCAATGAGCAGTTCTTC. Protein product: CASSIDRGNEQFF.